This T cell receptor (beta chain) emerged from a study of shared clonotypes between healthy human individuals. The CD4+ fraction was divided into a CD45RA+ naive subset and a CD45RA-negative memory subset. The CDR3 is made up of 17 amino acids. Each subset's genomic DNA was shared equally among a number of immunoSEQ plates. Each replicate PCR on the sorted subsets used roughly 200 ng DNA (around 30,000 T cell genomes). This table comes from immunoSEQ multiplex PCR, and its TCRdb copy is limited to in-frame clones, with some not included. In the table there are about 2.4 million clones, roughly 93% of which are singletons. Study-level points and caveats: Large depth notwithstanding, sorted-subset sequencing proved incomplete by rarefaction.

About this clone itself: The antigen is not known.

The sample was naive CD4+ T cells from PBMCs. Subset reported: CD45RA+ positively selected. V usage is TRBV21-1 and J usage is TRBJ2-5; TRBD1 reflects the table's D call only, with no check against the DNA. TRBV21-1 is a documented pseudogene. The source is a man aged 18 to 29 in good health. Some clones in this sample may be carry-over from other donors' samples. The CDR3 bases are TGTGCCAGCAGCAAAAGAACAGGGGGTAGTATAAGGGAGACCCAGTACTTC. Amino acid sequence: CASSKRTGGSIRETQYF.